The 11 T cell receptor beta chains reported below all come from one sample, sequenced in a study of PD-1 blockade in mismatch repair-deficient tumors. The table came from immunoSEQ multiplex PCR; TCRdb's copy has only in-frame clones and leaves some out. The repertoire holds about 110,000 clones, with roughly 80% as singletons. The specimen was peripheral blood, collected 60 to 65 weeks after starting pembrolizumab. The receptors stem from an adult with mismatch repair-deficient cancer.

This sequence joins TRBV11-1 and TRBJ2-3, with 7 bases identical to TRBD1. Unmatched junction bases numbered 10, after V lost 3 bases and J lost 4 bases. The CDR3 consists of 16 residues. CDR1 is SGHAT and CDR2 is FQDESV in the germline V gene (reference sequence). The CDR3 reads CASSLALDRVSDTQYF. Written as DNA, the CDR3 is TGTGCCAGCAGCTTGGCTCTAGACAGGGTCTCAGATACGCAGTATTTT.

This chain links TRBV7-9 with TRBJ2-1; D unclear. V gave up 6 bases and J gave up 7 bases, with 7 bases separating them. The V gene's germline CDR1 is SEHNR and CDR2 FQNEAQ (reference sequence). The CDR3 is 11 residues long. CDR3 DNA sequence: TGTGCCAGCAGGGCCGGGAATGAGCAGTTCTTC. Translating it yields CASRAGNEQFF.

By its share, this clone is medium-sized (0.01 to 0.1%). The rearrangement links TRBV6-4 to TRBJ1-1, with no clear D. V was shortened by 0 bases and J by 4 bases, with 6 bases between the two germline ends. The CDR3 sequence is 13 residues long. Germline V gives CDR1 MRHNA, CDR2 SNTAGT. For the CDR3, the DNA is TGTGCCAGCAGTGACTCTACTCTCACTGAAGCTTTCTTT. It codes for CASSDSTLTEAFF.

CDR3 nucleotides: TGTGCCAGCAGCCGTAGCGGCGGGACGAACACCGGGGAGCTGTTTTTT. Translated: CASSRSGGTNTGELFF. This sequence joins TRBV5-4 and TRBJ2-2, with D perhaps TRBD2 (6 bases). Germline values: CDR1 SGHNT, CDR2 YYREEE (reference sequence). The length of the CDR3 is 16 residues. V shed 4 bases and J shed 0 bases, with 13 bases lying between them. Looking up the rest from reference TRBV5-4 and TRBJ2-2 gives the full variable domain: ETGVTQSPTHLIKTRGQQVTLRCSSQSGHNTVSWYQQALGQGPQFIFQYYREEENGRGNFPPRFSGLQFPNYSSELNVNALELDDSALYLCASSRSGGTNTGELFFGEGSRLTVL.

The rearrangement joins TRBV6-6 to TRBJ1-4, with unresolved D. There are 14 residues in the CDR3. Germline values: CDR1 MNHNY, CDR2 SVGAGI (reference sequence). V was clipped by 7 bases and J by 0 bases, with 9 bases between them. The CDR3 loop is CASNPRATNEKLFF. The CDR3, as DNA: TGTGCCAGCAACCCTCGTGCAACTAATGAAAAACTGTTTTTT.

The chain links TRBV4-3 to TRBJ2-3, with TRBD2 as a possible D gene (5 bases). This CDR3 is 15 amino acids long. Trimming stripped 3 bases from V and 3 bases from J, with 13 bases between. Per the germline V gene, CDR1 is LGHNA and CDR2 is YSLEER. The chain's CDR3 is CASSQGDLETDTQYF. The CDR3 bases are TGCGCCAGCAGCCAGGGAGATCTAGAAACAGATACGCAGTATTTT.

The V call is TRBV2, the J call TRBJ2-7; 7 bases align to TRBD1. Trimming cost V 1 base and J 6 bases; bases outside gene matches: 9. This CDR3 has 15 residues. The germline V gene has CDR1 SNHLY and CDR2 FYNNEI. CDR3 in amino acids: CASSEVVTGTPEQYF. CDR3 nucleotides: TGTGCCAGCAGTGAAGTTGTGACAGGGACGCCCGAGCAGTACTTC.

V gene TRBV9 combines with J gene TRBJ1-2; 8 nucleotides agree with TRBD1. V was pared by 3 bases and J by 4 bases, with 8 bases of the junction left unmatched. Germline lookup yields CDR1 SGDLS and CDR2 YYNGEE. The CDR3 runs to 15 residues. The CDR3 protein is CASSAQQGDIYGYTF. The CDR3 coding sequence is TGTGCCAGCAGCGCCCAACAGGGGGATATCTATGGCTACACCTTC.

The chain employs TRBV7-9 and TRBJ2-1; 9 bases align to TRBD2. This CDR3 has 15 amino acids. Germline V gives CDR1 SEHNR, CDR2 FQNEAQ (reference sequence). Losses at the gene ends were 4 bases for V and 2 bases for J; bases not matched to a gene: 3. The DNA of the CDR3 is TGTGCCAGCAGCTGGATAGCGGGAGCCTACAATGAGCAGTTCTTC. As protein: CASSWIAGAYNEQFF.

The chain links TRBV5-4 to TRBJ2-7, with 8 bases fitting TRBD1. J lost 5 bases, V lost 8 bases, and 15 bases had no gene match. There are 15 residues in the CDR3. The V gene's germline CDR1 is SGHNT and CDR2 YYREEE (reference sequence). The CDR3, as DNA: TGTGCCAGTACCCGACAGGGGAGGCCCCAAGACGAGCAGTACTTC. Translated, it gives CASTRQGRPQDEQYF.

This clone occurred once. CDR3 sequence (DNA): TGTGCCAGCAGGGAGGACAACTACTACGAGCAGTACTTC. This translates into CASREDNYYEQYF. V and J are TRBV6-6 and TRBJ2-7; possibly TRBD1 or TRBD2 for D (5 bases each). Trimming cost V 6 bases and J 3 bases, with 12 bases left between them. The germline gives CDR1 MNHNY, CDR2 SVGAGI (reference sequence). This CDR3 has 13 residues.